The 18 T cell receptor beta chains presented below share a single source sample, sequenced in a study of T cell responses to AZD1222 COVID-19 vaccine. This table comes from immunoSEQ multiplex PCR, and its TCRdb copy is limited to in-frame clones, with some not included. Of approximately 160,000 clones listed, about 92% were seen once; the top ten hold around 0.96%. The source was peripheral blood, collected on day 0 of AZD1222 vaccination. The receptor set was obtained from an adult in good health.

The rearrangement links TRBV7-2 to TRBJ1-1; possible D gene TRBD1, 6 bases. The V gene's germline CDR1 is SGHTA and CDR2 FQGNSA. V was pared by 5 bases and J by 2 bases, with 12 bases between. The CDR3 is 14 residues long. The CDR3 bases are TGTGCCAGCAGCCAACAGGGCTTTAACACTGAAGCTTTCTTT. Protein: CASSQQGFNTEAFF. Full variable domain (missing parts from reference TRBV7-2 and TRBJ1-1): GAGVSQSPSNKVTEKGKDVELRCDPISGHTALYWYRQSLGQGLEFLIYFQGNSAPDKSGLPSDRFSAERTGGSVSTLTIQRTQQEDSAVYLCASSQQGFNTEAFFGQGTRLTVV.

Only one count was recorded for this clone. This chain joins TRBV7-9 and TRBJ1-6; a possible D gene is TRBD1 (6 bases). This CDR3 is built from 14 residues. CDR1 SEHNR and CDR2 FQNEAQ come from the germline V gene (reference sequence). V was pared by 4 bases and J by 5 bases, with 9 bases between. The CDR3 DNA reads as TGTGCCAGCAGCTGGGACACCGATAATTCACCCCTCCACTTT. It is translated as CASSWDTDNSPLHF.

The chain carries TRBV27 and TRBJ1-2; no clear D. With 4 bases removed from V and 8 bases from J, the gap between germline ends came to 14 bases. Germline V lookup: CDR1 MNHEY, CDR2 SMNVEV (reference sequence). The CDR3 length is 13 residues. The CDR3 DNA follows: TGTGCCAGCAGTTCCGCCCAGGACGACGGCTACACCTTC. Protein: CASSSAQDDGYTF.

In its sample, this clone was seen once. V gene TRBV20-1 combines with J gene TRBJ2-3; the D is unclear. The CDR3 runs 11 residues. Germline V gene data show CDR1 as DFQATT and CDR2 as SNEGSKA (reference sequence). V was shortened by 3 bases and J by 8 bases, with 9 bases between the two germline ends. The CDR3 protein is CSASFRGTQYF. The CDR3, as DNA: TGCAGTGCTAGTTTCCGAGGTACGCAGTATTTT.

This clone came up once. The chain recombines TRBV6-1 with TRBJ1-2; unclear D gene. Germline V gene sequence: CDR1 MNHNS, CDR2 SASEGT. With 5 bases removed from V and 3 bases from J, the gap between germline ends came to 7 bases. CDR3 length: 12 amino acids. The CDR3 spells CASSHMDYGYTF. CDR3 sequence (DNA): TGTGCCAGCAGTCACATGGACTATGGCTACACCTTC.

V gene TRBV28 combines with J gene TRBJ1-5; the match to TRBD1 covers 9 bases. The J segment lost 7 bases and the V segment lost 4 bases, leaving 8 bases of the junction unmatched. The V gene's germline CDR1 is MDHEN and CDR2 SYDVKM. CDR3 size: 15 residues. Here the CDR3 reads CASSSAGTGKQPQHF. CDR3 bases: TGTGCCAGCAGTTCAGCCGGGACAGGGAAACAGCCCCAGCATTTT. Using reference TRBV28 and TRBJ1-5 for the parts outside the CDR3, the full variable domain is DVKVTQSSRYLVKRTGEKVFLECVQDMDHENMFWYRQDPGLGLRLIYFSYDVKMKEKGDIPEGYSVSREKKERFSLILESASTNQTSMYLCASSSAGTGKQPQHFGDGTRLSIL.

The chain has TRBV5-4 and TRBJ2-2, with TRBD2 identical over 11 bases. The CDR3 totals 16 residues. With V trimmed by 3 bases and J by 7 bases, 8 bases remained unmatched. Germline values: CDR1 SGHNT, CDR2 YYREEE (reference sequence). CDR3 sequence (DNA): TGTGCCAGCAGCTCCTTAGCGGGGGGGCTAAGCGGGGAGCTGTTTTTT. Its translation is CASSSLAGGLSGELFF.

The chain couples TRBV5-1 to TRBJ2-5; 9 bases line up with TRBD2. Germline CDR1 and CDR2: SGHRS and YFSETQ. The length of the CDR3 is 17 residues. V was pared by 4 bases and J by 0 bases, with 10 bases of the junction left unmatched. CDR3 sequence reads: CASSAGRGLAYQETQYF. CDR3 DNA: TGCGCCAGCAGCGCGGGGCGAGGACTAGCGTACCAAGAGACCCAGTACTTC.

The CDR3 DNA is TGTGCCAGCAGGGGACAGTTAAACGAGCAGTACTTC. Its protein is CASRGQLNEQYF. The chain joins TRBV28 to TRBJ2-7, with 7 bases fitting TRBD1. The trim removed 6 bases at V and 5 bases at J, leaving 4 bases unmatched. Germline V gene sequence: CDR1 MDHEN, CDR2 SYDVKM. CDR3 length: 12 residues.

The rearrangement uses TRBV5-8 and TRBJ2-1; a possible D gene is TRBD2 (6 bases). Germline V CDR1 and CDR2: SGHTS, YDEGEE. The CDR3 has 14 residues. Trimming cost V 4 bases and J 10 bases, with 18 bases left between them. The CDR3 DNA reads TGTGCCAGCAGCAGGGGACTGGCTTTGGGGGAGCAGTTCTTC. Protein sequence: CASSRGLALGEQFF.

V usage is TRBV3-1 (or the pseudogene TRBV3-2) and J usage is TRBJ2-3; the match to TRBD2 covers 8 bases. The CDR3 has 17 amino acids. Germline loops: CDR1 LGHDT, CDR2 YNNKEL (reference sequence). Trimming removed 4 bases from V and 1 base from J; junction bases left unmatched: 10. The CDR3 nucleotides read TGTGCCAGCAGCCCACAACTTCTAGCGGGCGGCACAGATACGCAGTATTTT. Protein: CASSPQLLAGGTDTQYF.

The V call is TRBV5-4, the J call TRBJ1-1, with a tentative D call TRBD1 (5 bases). V shed 0 bases and J shed 1 base, with 10 bases lying between them. Germline V gene data show CDR1 as SGHNT and CDR2 as YYREEE (reference sequence). The length of the CDR3 is 15 residues. The CDR3 sequence: CASSLASTGNTEAFF. Written as DNA, the CDR3 is TGTGCCAGCAGCTTGGCATCAACAGGGAACACTGAAGCTTTCTTT.

This sequence joins TRBV19 and TRBJ1-1; 12 bases agree with TRBD1. The CDR3 extends over 14 amino acids. Losses at the gene ends were 4 bases for V and 7 bases for J; bases not matched to a gene: 4. Looked up from germline, CDR1 is LNHDA and CDR2 is SQIVND (reference sequence). CDR3 residues: CASSRGQGAIEAFF. The DNA for the CDR3 is TGTGCCAGTAGTAGGGGACAGGGGGCGATTGAAGCTTTCTTT.

This clone was found once. This chain connects TRBV7-9 to TRBJ2-2, with D uncertain. The CDR3 runs to 12 residues. V lost 5 bases and J lost 8, with 9 bases in between. Germline-derived CDR1 and CDR2 are SEHNR and FQNEAQ (reference sequence). The DNA for the CDR3 is TGTGCCAGCAGCCCTTCTTTTGGGGAGCTGTTTTTT. The encoded protein is CASSPSFGELFF.

V is TRBV30 and J is TRBJ2-7, with TRBD1 identical over 9 bases. The junction had 4 bases not matched to a gene; V was cut back by 2 bases and J by 2 bases. The CDR3 contains 14 residues. Germline CDR1 reads GTSNPN; CDR2 reads SVGIG (reference sequence). The CDR3 loop reads CAWSKGQGTYEQYF. In DNA form, the CDR3 reads TGTGCCTGGAGTAAAGGACAGGGGACCTACGAGCAGTACTTC.

The chain combines TRBV5-4 with TRBJ2-1; 11 bases align to TRBD1. The V gene end was trimmed by 5 bases and the J gene end by 2 bases; junction bases not matched to a gene: 3. The CDR3 has 15 residues. Germline loops: CDR1 SGHNT, CDR2 YYREEE (reference sequence). This chain's CDR3 is CASSGQGATYNEQFF. The CDR3, as DNA: TGTGCCAGCAGTGGACAGGGGGCCACCTACAATGAGCAGTTCTTC.

The chain couples TRBV2 to TRBJ1-5; no reliable D call. Deletions cut 3 bases from V and 2 bases from J, with 11 bases between. From germline, CDR1 is SNHLY and CDR2 FYNNEI. The CDR3 has 15 residues. CDR3 in amino acids: CASSEKDGGNQPQHF. The CDR3 nucleotides are TGTGCCAGCAGTGAGAAAGACGGTGGCAATCAGCCCCAGCATTTT.

The J gene is TRBJ2-7, the V gene TRBV13; D is possibly TRBD1 (5 bases). The CDR3 consists of 14 residues. Trimming shortened V by 5 bases and J by 2 bases, and 13 bases separated the two germline ends. The germline CDR1 and CDR2 sequences are PRHDT and FYEKMQ (reference sequence). The CDR3 DNA follows: TGTGCCAGCAGCCAAAGGCCGACAGCCTACGAGCAGTACTTC. Translating gives CASSQRPTAYEQYF. The variable domain in full, with the rest retrieved from reference TRBV13 and TRBJ2-7, is AAGVIQSPRHLIKEKRETATLKCYPIPRHDTVYWYQQGPGQDPQFLISFYEKMQSDKGSIPDRFSAQQFSDYHSELNMSSLELGDSALYFCASSQRPTAYEQYFGPGTRLTVT.